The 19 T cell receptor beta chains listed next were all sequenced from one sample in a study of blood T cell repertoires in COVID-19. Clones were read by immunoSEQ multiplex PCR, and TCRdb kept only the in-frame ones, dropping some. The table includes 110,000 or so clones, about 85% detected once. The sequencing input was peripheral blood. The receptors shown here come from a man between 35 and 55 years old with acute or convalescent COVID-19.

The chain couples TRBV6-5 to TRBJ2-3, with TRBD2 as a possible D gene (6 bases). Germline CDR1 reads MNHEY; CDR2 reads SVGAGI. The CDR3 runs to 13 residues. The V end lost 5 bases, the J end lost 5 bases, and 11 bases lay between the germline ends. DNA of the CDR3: TGTGCCAGCAGTACTGGGGGGAGAGATACGCAGTATTTT. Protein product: CASSTGGRDTQYF.

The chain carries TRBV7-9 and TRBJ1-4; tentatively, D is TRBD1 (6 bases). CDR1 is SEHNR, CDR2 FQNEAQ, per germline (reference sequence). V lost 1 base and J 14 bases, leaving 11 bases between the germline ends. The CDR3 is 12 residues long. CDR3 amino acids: CASSLVQGRLFF. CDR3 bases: TGTGCCAGCAGCTTAGTACAGGGAAGGCTGTTTTTT.

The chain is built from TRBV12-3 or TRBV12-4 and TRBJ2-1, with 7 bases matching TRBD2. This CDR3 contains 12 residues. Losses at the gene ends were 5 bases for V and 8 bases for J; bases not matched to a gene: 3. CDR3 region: CASSQGGDEQFF. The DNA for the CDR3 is TGTGCCAGCAGTCAGGGAGGGGATGAGCAGTTCTTC.

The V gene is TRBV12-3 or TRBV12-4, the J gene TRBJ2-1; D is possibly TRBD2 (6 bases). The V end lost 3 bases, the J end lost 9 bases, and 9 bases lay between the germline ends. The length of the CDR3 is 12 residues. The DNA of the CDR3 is TGTGCCAGCAGTTTGGGGGGAGTTGAGCAGTTCTTC. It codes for CASSLGGVEQFF.

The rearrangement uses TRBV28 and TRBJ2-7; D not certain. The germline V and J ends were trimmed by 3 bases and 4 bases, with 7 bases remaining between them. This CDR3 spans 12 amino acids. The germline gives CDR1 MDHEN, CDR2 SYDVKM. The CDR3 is CASSLSLYEQYF. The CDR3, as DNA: TGTGCCAGCAGTTTGAGTCTGTACGAGCAGTACTTC.

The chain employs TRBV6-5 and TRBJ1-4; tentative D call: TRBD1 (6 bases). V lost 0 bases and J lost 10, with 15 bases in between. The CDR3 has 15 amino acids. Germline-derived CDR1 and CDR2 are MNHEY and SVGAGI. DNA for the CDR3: TGTGCCAGCAGTTACTCCCGACAGGTGTTCGGAAAACTGTTTTTT. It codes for CASSYSRQVFGKLFF.

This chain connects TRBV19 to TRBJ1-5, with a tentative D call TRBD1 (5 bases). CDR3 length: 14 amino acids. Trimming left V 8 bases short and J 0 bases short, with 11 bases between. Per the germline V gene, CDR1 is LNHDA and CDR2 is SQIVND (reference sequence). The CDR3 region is CASLGDHSNQPQHF. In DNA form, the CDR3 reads TGTGCCAGTCTAGGGGATCATAGCAATCAGCCCCAGCATTTT.

CDR3 sequence (DNA): TGTGCCAGCAGCTTGGCAACCGGGACAGGGTTTGGAGGCTACACCTTC. Residues: CASSLATGTGFGGYTF. The V gene is TRBV5-5, the J gene TRBJ1-2, with 9 bases that match TRBD1. V was pared by 0 bases and J by 8 bases, with 11 bases of the junction left unmatched. Germline V lookup: CDR1 SGHKS, CDR2 YYEKEE (reference sequence). This CDR3 contains 16 residues.

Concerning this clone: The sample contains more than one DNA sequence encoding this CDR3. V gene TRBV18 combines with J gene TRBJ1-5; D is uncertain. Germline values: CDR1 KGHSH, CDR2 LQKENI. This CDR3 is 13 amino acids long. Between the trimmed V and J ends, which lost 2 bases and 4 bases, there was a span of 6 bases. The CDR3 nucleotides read TGTGCCAGCTCACCAAACTCTAATCAGCCCCAGCATTTT. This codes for CASSPNSNQPQHF.

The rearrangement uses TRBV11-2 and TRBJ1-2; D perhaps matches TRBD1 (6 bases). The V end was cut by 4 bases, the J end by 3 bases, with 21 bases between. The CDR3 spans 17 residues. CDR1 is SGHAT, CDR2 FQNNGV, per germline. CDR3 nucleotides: TGTGCCAGCAGCTGGCTCGGGACACAAAAGACTCACTATGGCTACACCTTC. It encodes CASSWLGTQKTHYGYTF.

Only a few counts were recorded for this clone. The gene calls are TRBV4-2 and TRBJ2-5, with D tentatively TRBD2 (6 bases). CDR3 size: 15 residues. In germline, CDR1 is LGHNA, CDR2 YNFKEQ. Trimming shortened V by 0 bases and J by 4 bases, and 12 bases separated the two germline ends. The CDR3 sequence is CASSQESGGVETQYF. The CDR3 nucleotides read TGTGCCAGCAGCCAAGAATCAGGCGGGGTAGAGACCCAGTACTTC.

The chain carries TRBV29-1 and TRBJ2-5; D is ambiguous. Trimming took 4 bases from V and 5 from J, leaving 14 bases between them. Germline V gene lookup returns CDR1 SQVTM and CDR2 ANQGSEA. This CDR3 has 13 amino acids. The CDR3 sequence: CSVGPGRYETQYF. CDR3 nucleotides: TGCAGCGTTGGCCCGGGTCGTTATGAGACCCAGTACTTC.

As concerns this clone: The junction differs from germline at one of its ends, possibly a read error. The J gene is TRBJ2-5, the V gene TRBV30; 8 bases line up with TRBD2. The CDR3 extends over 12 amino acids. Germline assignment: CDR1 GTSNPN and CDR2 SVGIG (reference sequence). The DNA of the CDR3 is TGTGCCGGGAGCGGGGGCCAAGAGACCCAGTACTTC. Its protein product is CAGSGGQETQYF.

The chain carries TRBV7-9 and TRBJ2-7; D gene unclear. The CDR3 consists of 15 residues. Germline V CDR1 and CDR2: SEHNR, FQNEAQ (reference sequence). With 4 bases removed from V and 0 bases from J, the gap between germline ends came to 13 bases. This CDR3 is CASSSPAGFSYEQYF. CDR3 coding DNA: TGTGCCAGCAGCTCCCCTGCAGGTTTCTCCTACGAGCAGTACTTC. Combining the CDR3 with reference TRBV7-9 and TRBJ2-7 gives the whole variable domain DTGVSQNPRHKITKRGQNVTFRCDPISEHNRLYWYRQTLGQGPEFLTYFQNEAQLEKSRLLSDRFSAERPKGSFSTLEIQRTEQGDSAMYLCASSSPAGFSYEQYFGPGTRLTVT.

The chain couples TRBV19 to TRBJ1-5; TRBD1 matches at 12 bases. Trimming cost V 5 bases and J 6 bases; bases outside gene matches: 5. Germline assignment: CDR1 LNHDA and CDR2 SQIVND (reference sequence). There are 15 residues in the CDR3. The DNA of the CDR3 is TGTGCCAGTAGTGCCGGGACAGGGGGCAGTCAGCCCCAGCATTTT. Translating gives CASSAGTGGSQPQHF.

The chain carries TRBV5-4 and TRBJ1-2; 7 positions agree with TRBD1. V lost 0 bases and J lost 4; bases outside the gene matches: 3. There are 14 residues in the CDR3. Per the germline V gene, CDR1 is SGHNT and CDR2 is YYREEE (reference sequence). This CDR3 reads CASSLEPGGYGYTF. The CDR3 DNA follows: TGTGCCAGCAGCTTGGAGCCAGGGGGCTATGGCTACACCTTC. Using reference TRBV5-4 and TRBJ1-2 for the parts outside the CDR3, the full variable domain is ETGVTQSPTHLIKTRGQQVTLRCSSQSGHNTVSWYQQALGQGPQFIFQYYREEENGRGNFPPRFSGLQFPNYSSELNVNALELDDSALYLCASSLEPGGYGYTFGSGTRLTVV.

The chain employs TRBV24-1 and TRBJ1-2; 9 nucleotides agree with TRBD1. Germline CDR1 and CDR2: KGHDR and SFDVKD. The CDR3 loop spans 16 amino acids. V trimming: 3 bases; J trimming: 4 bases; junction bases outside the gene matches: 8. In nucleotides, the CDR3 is TGTGCCACCAGTGATGATCTGGACAGGGGTTTCTATGGCTACACCTTC. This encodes CATSDDLDRGFYGYTF.

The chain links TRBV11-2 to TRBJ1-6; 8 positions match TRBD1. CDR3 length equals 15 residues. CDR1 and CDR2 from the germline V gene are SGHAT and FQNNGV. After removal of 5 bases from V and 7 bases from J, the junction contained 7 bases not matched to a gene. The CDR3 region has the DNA TGTGCCAGCAGCCCCCGACAGGGGTACAATTCACCCCTCCACTTT. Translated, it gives CASSPRQGYNSPLHF.

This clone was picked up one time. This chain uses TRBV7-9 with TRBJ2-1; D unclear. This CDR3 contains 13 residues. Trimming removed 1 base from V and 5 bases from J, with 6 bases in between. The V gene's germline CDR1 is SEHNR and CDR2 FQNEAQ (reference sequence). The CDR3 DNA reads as TGTGCCAGCAGCTTAGGGCCGAACAATGAGCAGTTCTTC. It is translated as CASSLGPNNEQFF.